This T cell receptor (beta chain) was sequenced for a study of radiation and T cells in renal cell carcinoma. Repertoires were generated with immunoSEQ multiplex PCR, while TCRdb's copy carries only in-frame clones and drops some. The data show about 90,000 clones, with around 80% seen just once and roughly 7.6% held by the top ten. General observations from the study: From baseline, blood top tumor clonotypes peaked at 2 weeks post-radiation.

This clone was detected many times. Its antigen is undetermined. Trimming at V came to 2 bases and at J to 1 base, leaving 11 bases not matched to a gene. This CDR3 spans 18 amino acids. CDR1 SGHVS and CDR2 FQNEAQ come from the germline V gene. The sample's time point: blood 4 weeks post-SBRT, at nephrectomy. Treatment of the sample: 15 Gy SBRT to primary tumor, nephrectomy 4 weeks later. Blood was sampled at baseline, 2 weeks and 4 weeks after SBRT. The sequencing used blood, collected from a patient whose treatment included radiotherapy and nephrectomy. The receptor was derived from a man aged 55 to 70 with renal cell carcinoma. The J gene is TRBJ2-7, the V gene TRBV7-8, with 10 bases identical to TRBD1. CDR3 in amino acids: CASSLRQGAGEKSYEQYF. For the CDR3, the DNA is TGTGCCAGCAGCTTACGACAGGGGGCGGGAGAGAAGTCCTACGAGCAGTACTTC.